A selection of T cell receptor beta chains follows, all from one sample in a study of shared clonotypes between healthy human individuals. Clones were sequenced by immunoSEQ multiplex PCR, and TCRdb holds only the in-frame ones, with some missing. The sample lists about 600,000 clones, 95% to 98% occurring once. Material: naive CD4+ T cells sorted from blood. Source of these receptors: a woman aged 30 to 39 in good health. The CDR3 runs from the conserved cysteine through the conserved F or W.

len: 15
j_gene: TRBJ2-5
v_gene: TRBV18
CDR3aa: CASSPGGSLQETQYF

len: 13
j_gene: TRBJ2-2
v_gene: TRBV19
CDR3aa: CASSIEVTGELFF

len: 15
j_gene: TRBJ1-5
v_gene: TRBV7-9
CDR3aa: CASSSSGQSNQPQHF

len: 13
j_gene: TRBJ2-7
v_gene: TRBV28
CDR3aa: CASSFSGTYEQYF

len: 16
j_gene: TRBJ2-3
v_gene: TRBV2
CDR3aa: CASSLQGTLGADTQYF

len: 17
j_gene: TRBJ2-7
v_gene: TRBV4-1
CDR3aa: CASSQERGVVSSYEQYF

len: 11
j_gene: TRBJ1-3
v_gene: TRBV20-1
CDR3aa: CSAKGGNTIYF

len: 15
j_gene: TRBJ2-1
v_gene: TRBV29-1
CDR3aa: CSVARTSGRAREQFF

len: 12
j_gene: TRBJ1-1
v_gene: TRBV28
CDR3aa: CASSPLDTEAFF

len: 15
j_gene: TRBJ1-2
v_gene: TRBV28
CDR3aa: CASSPNPRGSAGYTF

len: 16
j_gene: TRBJ2-1
v_gene: TRBV4-1
CDR3aa: CASSQVRGRSYNEQFF

len: 12
j_gene: TRBJ2-7
v_gene: TRBV7-9
CDR3aa: CASSLRGPEQYF

len: 20
j_gene: TRBJ2-1
v_gene: TRBV5-8
CDR3aa: CASSTRLGGGPGLGSNEQFF

len: 15
j_gene: TRBJ2-3
v_gene: TRBV7-9
CDR3aa: CASSQRGVLGDTQYF

len: 13
j_gene: TRBJ2-2
v_gene: TRBV19
CDR3aa: CSTGSGYTGELFF

len: 17
j_gene: TRBJ2-1
v_gene: TRBV10-2
CDR3aa: CASSASGTSGRYNEQFF

len: 15
j_gene: TRBJ2-2
v_gene: TRBV19
CDR3aa: CASSIRGAPTGELFF

len: 11
j_gene: TRBJ1-1
v_gene: TRBV2
CDR3aa: CASSWPQEAFF